The 14 T cell receptor beta chains given below trace back to one sample, sequenced in a study of T cells in Graves' hyperthyroidism and ophthalmopathy. Amplified TCR beta CDR3 regions derived from RNA transcripts. A first-round RT-PCR of the TCR CDR3 used the HTBI primer set. TCRdb called the multiplex PCR reads again in MiXCR, with one record for every CDR3 protein. Of hundreds of thousands of distinct CDR3 sequences in the sample, about 20% were seen once. The sequenced sample was blood. These receptors were collected from a man aged 40-55 years with Graves' ophthalmopathy.

The table lists this clonotype with many counts. This sequence joins TRBV27 and TRBJ1-1; 7 positions agree with TRBD1. V trimming: 6 bases; J trimming: 4 bases; junction bases outside the gene matches: 8. The CDR3 sequence is 14 residues long. Germline CDR1 reads MNHEY; CDR2 reads SMNVEV (reference sequence). The CDR3 loop reads CASSPGGGLTEAFF. For the CDR3, the DNA is TGTGCCAGCAGCCCAGGGGGTGGGCTCACTGAAGCTTTCTTT.

This clonotype is a singleton in its sample. The CDR3 region is CASSLRDRDDTEAFF. The CDR3 DNA reads TGTGCCAGCAGCCTCCGGGACAGGGACGACACTGAAGCTTTCTTT. J is TRBJ1-1 and V is TRBV3-1; TRBD1 agrees at 9 bases. The CDR3 is made up of 15 amino acids. V was pared by 4 bases and J by 3 bases, with 6 bases of the junction left unmatched. Germline V gene sequence: CDR1 LGHDT, CDR2 YNNKEL (reference sequence).

J is TRBJ1-2 and V is TRBV27, with D possibly matching TRBD1 (5 bases). Deletions cut 0 bases from V and 2 bases from J, with 13 bases between. Per the germline V gene, CDR1 is MNHEY and CDR2 is SMNVEV (reference sequence). The CDR3 has 16 residues. The CDR3 is CASSLSPIGGNYGYTF. The CDR3 DNA is TGTGCCAGCAGTTTATCCCCTATCGGGGGGAACTATGGCTACACCTTC.

The V and J genes are TRBV4-1 and TRBJ2-3, with 7 bases identical to TRBD2. The CDR3 sequence is 16 residues long. Germline V gene data show CDR1 as MGHRA and CDR2 as YSYEKL. With V trimmed by 3 bases and J by 5 bases, 11 bases remained unmatched. The CDR3 reads CASSQLGRELVDTQYF. The DNA for the CDR3 is TGCGCCAGCAGCCAGCTGGGGCGGGAGTTGGTAGATACGCAGTATTTT.

The V call is TRBV12-3 or TRBV12-4, the J call TRBJ1-1; 12 bases are a match to TRBD1. V was clipped by 7 bases and J by 13 bases; unmatched bases: 10. The CDR3 contains 13 residues. CDR3 sequence: CASIFGDRGPLFF. As DNA, the CDR3 is TGTGCCAGCATTTTCGGGGACAGGGGGCCTCTTTTCTTT.

This clonotype was counted at least ten times. Here the CDR3 reads CASSGGARTEAFF. CDR3 nucleotides: TGTGCCAGCAGTGGGGGGGCAAGGACTGAAGCTTTCTTT. V is TRBV6-2 or TRBV6-3 and J is TRBJ1-1, with D tentatively TRBD1 (6 bases). Trimming removed 5 bases from V and 5 bases from J, with 12 bases in between. Per the germline V gene, CDR1 is MNHEY and CDR2 is SVGEGT. The CDR3 covers 13 residues.

This sequence joins TRBV5-1 and TRBJ2-7, with D perhaps TRBD1 (6 bases). The CDR3 consists of 16 residues. Between the trimmed V and J ends, which lost 4 bases and 5 bases, there was a span of 22 bases. The germline V gene has CDR1 SGHRS and CDR2 YFSETQ. CDR3 sequence (DNA): TGCGCCAGCAGCGCCCAACCCCAAGGACAGTTTAACGAGCAGTACTTC. It encodes CASSAQPQGQFNEQYF.

V and J are TRBV20-1 and TRBJ1-1; 9 bases are shared with TRBD1. Germline CDR1 reads DFQATT; CDR2 reads SNEGSKA (reference sequence). The CDR3 length is 15 residues. The V and J ends lost 5 bases and 2 bases, in that order; junction bases with no gene match: 9. The CDR3 protein is CSAGGGQGHNTEAFF. Written as DNA, the CDR3 is TGCAGTGCTGGGGGGGGACAGGGACATAACACTGAAGCTTTCTTT.

CDR3 in amino acids: CASSRRRELMNTEAFF. CDR3 in DNA: TGTGCCAGTAGTAGACGGAGGGAACTAATGAACACTGAAGCTTTCTTT. V is TRBV19 and J is TRBJ1-1; D not certain. V was cut by 4 bases and J by 0 bases, with 15 bases left in between. The germline CDR1 and CDR2 sequences are LNHDA and SQIVND (reference sequence). The CDR3 has 16 amino acids.

This clonotype occurred many times. The gene calls are TRBV5-1 and TRBJ2-1; possible D gene TRBD2, 6 bases. Germline V CDR1 and CDR2: SGHRS, YFSETQ. The V end was cut by 0 bases, the J end by 0 bases, with 13 bases between. This CDR3 has 17 amino acids. CDR3 sequence reads: CASSLGGGVLSYNEQFF. The DNA for the CDR3 is TGCGCCAGCAGCTTGGGGGGCGGGGTCCTCTCCTACAATGAGCAGTTCTTC. Together with reference TRBV5-1 and TRBJ2-1, the CDR3 gives the full variable domain: KAGVTQTPRYLIKTRGQQVTLSCSPISGHRSVSWYQQTPGQGLQFLFEYFSETQRNKGNFPGRFSGRQFSNSRSEMNVSTLELGDSALYLCASSLGGGVLSYNEQFFGPGTRLTVL.

This chain links TRBV6-2 or TRBV6-3 with TRBJ2-7, with a tentative D call TRBD2 (5 bases). Looked up from germline, CDR1 is MNHEY and CDR2 is SVGEGT. This CDR3 spans 11 amino acids. The germline V and J ends were trimmed by 5 bases and 5 bases, with 7 bases remaining between them. The CDR3 DNA reads TGTGCCAGCAGTCAACTAGACGAGCAGTACTTC. Amino acids: CASSQLDEQYF.

This chain uses TRBV7-9 with TRBJ2-3; 7 bases agree with TRBD2. The CDR3 covers 14 residues. The germline V gene has CDR1 SEHNR and CDR2 FQNEAQ (reference sequence). The V and J ends lost 1 base and 10 bases, in that order; junction bases with no gene match: 8. In nucleotides, the CDR3 is TGTGCCAGCAGCTTAGACGGAGGTGGGAGGGCGCAGTATTTT. Its protein product is CASSLDGGGRAQYF.

This clonotype was seen at least ten times. The gene calls are TRBV7-2 and TRBJ2-3, with D hard to call. V was trimmed by 1 base and J by 8 bases, leaving 19 bases between them. CDR3 length: 16 residues. Germline V lookup: CDR1 SGHTA, CDR2 FQGNSA. The CDR3 sequence is CASSLGVSQAGVTQYF. The DNA for the CDR3 is TGTGCCAGCAGCTTAGGGGTTAGCCAGGCTGGGGTTACGCAGTATTTT.

This clonotype was observed many times. V and J are TRBV11-2 and TRBJ2-7; TRBD1 is a possible D gene (5 bases). The CDR3 has 14 amino acids. Trimming shortened V by 0 bases and J by 5 bases, and 11 bases separated the two germline ends. Germline V gene data show CDR1 as SGHAT and CDR2 as FQNNGV. The CDR3 DNA sequence: TGTGCCAGCAGCTTAGAGATTGGGGCGAACGAGCAGTACTTC. This gives the protein CASSLEIGANEQYF.